These T cell receptor beta chains were read from a single sample in a study of response to subunit inactivated influenza vaccine. TCRdb called the RT-PCR reads again in MiXCR, with one record for every CDR3 protein. The sample shows about 300,000 distinct CDR3 sequences, 22% of them seen only once. The source was PBMCs from blood, collected 21 months after vaccination. Every receptor here comes from a man in his fifties or sixties who received an inactivated influenza vaccine. Each CDR3 is given with its conserved first and last residue. Rows give clone size only sometimes, using once, few, many, or a class for an expanded clone.

>14|-|TRBV20-1|TRBJ1-1
CSARKTGISTEAFF
>15|few|TRBV15|TRBJ2-3
CATSRDGTSTDTQYF
>17|few|TRBV6-5|TRBJ1-1
CASSHGQGDPMNTEAFF
>13|-|TRBV10-3|TRBJ2-5
CAIRGLGQGTQYF
>14|-|TRBV28|TRBJ1-5
CASSLQGEEQPQHF
>13|-|TRBV13|TRBJ1-3
CASSWTSRNTIYF
>12|-|TRBV29-1|TRBJ2-1
CSAGVTYNEQFF
>13|few|TRBV29-1|TRBJ1-5
CSARTRDNQPQHF
>14|few|TRBV7-2|TRBJ2-2
CASSVGRGSGELFF
>13|-|TRBV29-1|TRBJ2-1
CSVATSGGIERFF
>12|few|TRBV10-3|TRBJ2-5
CAISENRETQYF
>15|few|TRBV20-1|TRBJ1-5
CSASLGAGRNQPQHF
>15|few|TRBV7-9|TRBJ2-7
CASSLRTGLNYEQYF
>12|-|TRBV5-1|TRBJ1-2
CASSSTGEGYTF
>11|-|TRBV10-3|TRBJ2-7
CAISDSYEQYF
>15|few|TRBV6-2/TRBV6-3|TRBJ2-7
CASRPPAGTTYEQYF
>13|-|TRBV11-2|TRBJ2-2
CASSFGTTGELFF
>17|-|TRBV7-9|TRBJ1-1
CASSLAFDRRSVTEAFF
>15|many|TRBV18|TRBJ1-3
CASSQTGQPGNTIYF
>14|few|TRBV7-9|TRBJ1-4
CASSVTVFGEKLFF
>14|many|TRBV7-2|TRBJ1-5
CASSLKGGNQPQHF
>16|few|TRBV9|TRBJ2-2
CASSVATGTNTGELFF
>14|-|TRBV6-2/TRBV6-3|TRBJ1-1
CASSYWGRGTEAFF
>14|-|TRBV2|TRBJ2-3
CASSKGQGLGTQYF
>13|few|TRBV29-1|TRBJ1-1
CSVTGTGTTEAFF
>13|-|TRBV6-1|TRBJ1-3
CASRQTAGNTIYF
>15|-|TRBV3-1|TRBJ2-3
CASSQGFGATDTQYF
>14|few|TRBV7-8|TRBJ1-5
CATRQSYSNQPQHF